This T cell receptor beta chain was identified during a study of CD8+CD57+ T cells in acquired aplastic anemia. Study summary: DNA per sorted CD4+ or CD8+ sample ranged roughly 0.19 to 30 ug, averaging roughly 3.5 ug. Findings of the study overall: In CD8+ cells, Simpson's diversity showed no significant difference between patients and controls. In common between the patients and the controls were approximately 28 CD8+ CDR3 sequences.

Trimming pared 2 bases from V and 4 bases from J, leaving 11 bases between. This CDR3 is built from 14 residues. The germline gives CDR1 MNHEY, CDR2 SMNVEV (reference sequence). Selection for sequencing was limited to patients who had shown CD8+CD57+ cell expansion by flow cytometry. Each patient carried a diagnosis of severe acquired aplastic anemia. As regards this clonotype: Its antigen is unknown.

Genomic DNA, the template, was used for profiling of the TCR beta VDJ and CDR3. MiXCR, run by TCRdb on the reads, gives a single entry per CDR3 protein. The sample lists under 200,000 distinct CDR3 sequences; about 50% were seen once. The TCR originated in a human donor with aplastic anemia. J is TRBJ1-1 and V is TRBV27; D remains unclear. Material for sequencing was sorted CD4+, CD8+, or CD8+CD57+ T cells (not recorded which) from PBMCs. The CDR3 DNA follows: TGTGCCAGCAGTTTAGTCCCGGGAGGCACTGAAGCTTTCTTT. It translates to CASSLVPGGTEAFF.